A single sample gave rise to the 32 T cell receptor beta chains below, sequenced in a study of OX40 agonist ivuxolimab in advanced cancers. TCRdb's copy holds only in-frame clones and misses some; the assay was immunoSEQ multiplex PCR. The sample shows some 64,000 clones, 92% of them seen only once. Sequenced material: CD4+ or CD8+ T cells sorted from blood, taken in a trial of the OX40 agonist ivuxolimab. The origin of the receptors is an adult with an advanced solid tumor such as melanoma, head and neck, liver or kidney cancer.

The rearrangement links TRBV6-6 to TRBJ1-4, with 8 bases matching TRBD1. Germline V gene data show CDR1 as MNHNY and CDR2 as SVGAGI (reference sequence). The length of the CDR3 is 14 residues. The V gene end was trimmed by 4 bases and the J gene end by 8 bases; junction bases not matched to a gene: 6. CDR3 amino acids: CASSFGQGGEKLFF. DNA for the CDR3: TGTGCCAGCAGTTTTGGACAGGGAGGGGAAAAACTGTTTTTT.

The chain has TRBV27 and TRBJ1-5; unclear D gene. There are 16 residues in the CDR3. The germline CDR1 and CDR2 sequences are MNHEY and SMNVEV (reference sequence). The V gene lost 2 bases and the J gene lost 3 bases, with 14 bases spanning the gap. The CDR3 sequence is CASSLRGGPYNQPQHF. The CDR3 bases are TGTGCCAGCAGTTTACGGGGAGGGCCCTACAATCAGCCCCAGCATTTT.

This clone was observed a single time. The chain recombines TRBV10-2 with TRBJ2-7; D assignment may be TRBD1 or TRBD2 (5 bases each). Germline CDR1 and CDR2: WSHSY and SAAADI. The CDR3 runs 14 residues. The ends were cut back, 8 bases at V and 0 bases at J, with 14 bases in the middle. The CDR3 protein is CASWDRKNSYEQYF. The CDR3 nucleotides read TGCGCCAGCTGGGACCGAAAGAACTCCTACGAGCAGTACTTC.

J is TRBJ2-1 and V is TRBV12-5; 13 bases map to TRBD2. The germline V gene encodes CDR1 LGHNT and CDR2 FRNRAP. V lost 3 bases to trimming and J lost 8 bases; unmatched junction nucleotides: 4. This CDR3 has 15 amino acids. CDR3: CASGFGLAGVDEQFF. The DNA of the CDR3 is TGTGCTAGTGGTTTTGGACTAGCGGGAGTGGATGAGCAGTTCTTC.

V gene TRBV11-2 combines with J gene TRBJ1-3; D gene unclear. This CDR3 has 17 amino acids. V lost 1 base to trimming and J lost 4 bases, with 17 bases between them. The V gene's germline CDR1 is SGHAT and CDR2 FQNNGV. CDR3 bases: TGTGCCAGCAGCTTAGCCGGAGGTAGACCCGCCGGAAACACCATATATTTT. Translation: CASSLAGGRPAGNTIYF.

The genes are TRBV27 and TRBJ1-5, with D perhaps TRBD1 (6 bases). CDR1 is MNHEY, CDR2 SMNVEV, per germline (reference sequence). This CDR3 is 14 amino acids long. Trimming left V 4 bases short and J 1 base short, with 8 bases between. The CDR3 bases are TGTGCCAGCAGTTCGGGGGCGAGCAATCAGCCCCAGCATTTT. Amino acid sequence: CASSSGASNQPQHF.

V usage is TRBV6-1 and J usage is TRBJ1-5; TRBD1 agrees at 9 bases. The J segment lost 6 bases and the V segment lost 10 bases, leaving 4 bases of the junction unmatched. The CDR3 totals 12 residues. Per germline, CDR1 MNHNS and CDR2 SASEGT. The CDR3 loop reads CAIQTGGQPQHF. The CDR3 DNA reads TGTGCCATCCAGACAGGGGGTCAGCCCCAGCATTTT.

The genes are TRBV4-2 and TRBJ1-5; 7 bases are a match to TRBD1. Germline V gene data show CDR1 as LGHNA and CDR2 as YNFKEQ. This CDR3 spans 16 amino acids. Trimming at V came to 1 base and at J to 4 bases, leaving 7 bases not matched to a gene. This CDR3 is CASSQAGTDFNQPQHF. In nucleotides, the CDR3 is TGTGCCAGCAGCCAAGCCGGGACAGACTTTAATCAGCCCCAGCATTTT.

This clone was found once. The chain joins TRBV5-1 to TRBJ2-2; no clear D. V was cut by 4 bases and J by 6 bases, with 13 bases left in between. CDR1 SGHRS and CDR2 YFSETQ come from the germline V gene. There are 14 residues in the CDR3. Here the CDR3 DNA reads TGCGCCAGCAGCCCCGACTCCGGCGCCGGGGAGCTGTTTTTT. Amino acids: CASSPDSGAGELFF.

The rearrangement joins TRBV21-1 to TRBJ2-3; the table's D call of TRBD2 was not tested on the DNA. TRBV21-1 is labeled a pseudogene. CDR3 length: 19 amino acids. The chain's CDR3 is CASLSKREGPSRGTDTQYF. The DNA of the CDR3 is TGTGCCAGCCTAAGCAAGCGGGAGGGCCCGAGTCGCGGCACAGATACGCAGTATTTT.

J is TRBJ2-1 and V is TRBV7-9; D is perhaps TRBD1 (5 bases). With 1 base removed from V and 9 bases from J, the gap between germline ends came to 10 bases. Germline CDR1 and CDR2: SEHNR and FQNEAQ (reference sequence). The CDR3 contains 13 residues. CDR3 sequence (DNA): TGTGCCAGCAGCTTAGAAGACAGACCTGAGCAGTTCTTC. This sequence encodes CASSLEDRPEQFF.

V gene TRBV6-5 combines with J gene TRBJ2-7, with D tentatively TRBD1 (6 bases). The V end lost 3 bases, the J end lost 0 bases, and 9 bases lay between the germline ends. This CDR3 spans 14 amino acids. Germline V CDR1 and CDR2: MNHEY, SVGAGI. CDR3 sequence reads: CASSYTGRSYEQYF. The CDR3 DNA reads TGTGCCAGCAGTTATACAGGGCGCTCCTACGAGCAGTACTTC.

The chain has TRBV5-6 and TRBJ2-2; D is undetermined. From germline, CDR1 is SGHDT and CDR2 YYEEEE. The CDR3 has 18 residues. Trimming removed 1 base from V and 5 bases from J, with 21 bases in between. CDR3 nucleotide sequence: TGTGCCAGCAGCTTGTATATTTACCAAGGCGAAGAGACCGGGGAGCTGTTTTTT. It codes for CASSLYIYQGEETGELFF. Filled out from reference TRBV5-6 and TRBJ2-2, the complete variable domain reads DAGVTQSPTHLIKTRGQQVTLRCSPKSGHDTVSWYQQALGQGPQFIFQYYEEEERQRGNFPDRFSGHQFPNYSSELNVNALLLGDSALYLCASSLYIYQGEETGELFFGEGSRLTVL.

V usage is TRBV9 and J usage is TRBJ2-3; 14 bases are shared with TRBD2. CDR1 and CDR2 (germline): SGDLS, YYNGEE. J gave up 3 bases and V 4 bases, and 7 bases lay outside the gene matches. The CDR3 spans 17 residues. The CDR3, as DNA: TGTGCCAGCAGCACCGGGACTAGCGGGAGCCTTACAGATACGCAGTATTTT. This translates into CASSTGTSGSLTDTQYF.

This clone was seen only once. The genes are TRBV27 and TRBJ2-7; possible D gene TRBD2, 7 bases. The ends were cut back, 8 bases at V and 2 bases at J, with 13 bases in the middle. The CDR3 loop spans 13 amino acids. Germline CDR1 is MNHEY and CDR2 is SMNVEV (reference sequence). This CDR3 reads CASRGAGPYEQYF. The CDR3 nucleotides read TGTGCCAGCCGGGGGGCAGGGCCCTACGAGCAGTACTTC.

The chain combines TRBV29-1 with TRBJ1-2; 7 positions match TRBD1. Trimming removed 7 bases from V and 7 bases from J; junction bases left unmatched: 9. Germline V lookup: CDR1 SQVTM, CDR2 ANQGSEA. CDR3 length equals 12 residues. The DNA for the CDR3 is TGCAGCGGACAGACAGGGAGTGTTGGCTACACCTTC. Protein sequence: CSGQTGSVGYTF.

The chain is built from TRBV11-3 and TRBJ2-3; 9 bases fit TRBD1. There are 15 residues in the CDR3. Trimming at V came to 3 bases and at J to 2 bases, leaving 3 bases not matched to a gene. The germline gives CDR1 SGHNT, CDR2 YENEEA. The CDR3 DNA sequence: TGTGCCAGCAGCTTTGGGACAGGGCTCACAGATACGCAGTATTTT. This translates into CASSFGTGLTDTQYF. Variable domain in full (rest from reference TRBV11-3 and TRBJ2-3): EAGVVQSPRYKIIEKKQPVAFWCNPISGHNTLYWYLQNLGQGPELLIRYENEEAVDDSQLPKDRFSAERLKGVDSTLKIQPAELGDSAVYLCASSFGTGLTDTQYFGPGTRLTVL.

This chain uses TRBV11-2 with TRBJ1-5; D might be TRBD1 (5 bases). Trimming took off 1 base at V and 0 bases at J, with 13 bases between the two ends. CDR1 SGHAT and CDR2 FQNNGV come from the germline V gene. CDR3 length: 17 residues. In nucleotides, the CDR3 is TGTGCCAGCAGCTTAGTAAGGCGGGGGTATAGCAATCAGCCCCAGCATTTT. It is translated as CASSLVRRGYSNQPQHF.

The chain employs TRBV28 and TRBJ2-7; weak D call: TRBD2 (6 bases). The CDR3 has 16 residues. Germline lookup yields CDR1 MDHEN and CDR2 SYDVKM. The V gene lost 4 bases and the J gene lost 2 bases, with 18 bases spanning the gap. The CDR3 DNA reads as TGTGCCAGCAGTTCACTCCCCGGGACGGGGGCCTACGAGCAGTACTTC. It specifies CASSSLPGTGAYEQYF.

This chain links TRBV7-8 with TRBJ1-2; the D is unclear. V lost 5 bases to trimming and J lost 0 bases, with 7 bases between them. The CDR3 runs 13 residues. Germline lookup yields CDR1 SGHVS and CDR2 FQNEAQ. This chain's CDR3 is CASSLSANYGYTF. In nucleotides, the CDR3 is TGTGCCAGCAGCCTCTCGGCTAACTATGGCTACACCTTC. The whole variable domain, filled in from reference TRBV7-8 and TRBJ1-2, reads GAGVSQSPRYKVAKRGQDVALRCDPISGHVSLFWYQQALGQGPEFLTYFQNEAQLDKSGLPSDRFFAERPEGSVSTLKIQRTQQEDSAVYLCASSLSANYGYTFGSGTRLTVV.

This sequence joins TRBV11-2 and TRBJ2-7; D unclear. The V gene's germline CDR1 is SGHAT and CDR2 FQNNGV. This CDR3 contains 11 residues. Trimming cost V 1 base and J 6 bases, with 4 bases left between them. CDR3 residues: CASSLGREQYF. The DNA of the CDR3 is TGTGCCAGCAGCTTAGGTCGCGAGCAGTACTTC.

This CDR3 is CASSLSGTPGTEAFF. DNA for the CDR3: TGTGCCAGCAGCTTATCCGGGACACCGGGGACTGAAGCTTTCTTT. V gene TRBV5-4 combines with J gene TRBJ1-1, with D tentatively TRBD1 (6 bases). V was shortened by 2 bases and J by 5 bases, with 16 bases between the two germline ends. CDR1 and CDR2 (germline): SGHNT, YYREEE (reference sequence). This CDR3 contains 15 residues.

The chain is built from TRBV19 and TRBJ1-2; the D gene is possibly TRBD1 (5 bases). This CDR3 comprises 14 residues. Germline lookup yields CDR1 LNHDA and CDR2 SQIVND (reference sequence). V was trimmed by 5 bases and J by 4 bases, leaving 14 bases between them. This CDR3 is CASSPADGAYGYTF. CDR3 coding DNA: TGTGCCAGTAGTCCCGCCGACGGGGCCTATGGCTACACCTTC.

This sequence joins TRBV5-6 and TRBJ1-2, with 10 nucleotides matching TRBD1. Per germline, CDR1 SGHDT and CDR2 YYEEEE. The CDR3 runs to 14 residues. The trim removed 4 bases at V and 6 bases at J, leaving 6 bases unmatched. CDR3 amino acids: CASSTGQGMDGYTF. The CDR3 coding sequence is TGTGCCAGCAGCACGGGACAGGGGATGGATGGCTACACCTTC.

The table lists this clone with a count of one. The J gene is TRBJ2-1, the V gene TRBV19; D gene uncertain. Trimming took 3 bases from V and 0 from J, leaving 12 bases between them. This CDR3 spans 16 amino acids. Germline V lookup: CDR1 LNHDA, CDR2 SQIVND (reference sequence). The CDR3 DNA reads TGTGCCAGTAGTATCGTATCCATGAGCTCCTACAATGAGCAGTTCTTC. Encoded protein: CASSIVSMSSYNEQFF.

CDR3 nucleotide sequence: TGTGCCAGCAGTTACTTTGGGGCAGGGGTTAATTCACCCCTCCACTTT. Its protein is CASSYFGAGVNSPLHF. V is TRBV28 and J is TRBJ1-6; D may be TRBD1 (6 bases). The CDR3 contains 16 residues. Trimming pared 4 bases from V and 6 bases from J, leaving 16 bases between. Per germline, CDR1 MDHEN and CDR2 SYDVKM.

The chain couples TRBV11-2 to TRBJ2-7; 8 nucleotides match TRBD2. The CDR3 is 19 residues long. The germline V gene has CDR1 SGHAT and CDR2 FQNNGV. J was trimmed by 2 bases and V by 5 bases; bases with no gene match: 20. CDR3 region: CASSSPGLGAFLFAYEQYF. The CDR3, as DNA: TGTGCCAGCAGCAGTCCGGGACTAGGGGCTTTCTTGTTCGCCTACGAGCAGTACTTC.

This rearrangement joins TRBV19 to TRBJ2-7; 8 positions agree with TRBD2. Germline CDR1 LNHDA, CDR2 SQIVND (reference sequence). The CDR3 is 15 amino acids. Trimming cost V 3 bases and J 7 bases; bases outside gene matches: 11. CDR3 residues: CASSISLAGGGEQYF. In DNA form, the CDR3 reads TGTGCCAGTAGTATCTCCTTGGCGGGAGGAGGTGAGCAGTACTTC.

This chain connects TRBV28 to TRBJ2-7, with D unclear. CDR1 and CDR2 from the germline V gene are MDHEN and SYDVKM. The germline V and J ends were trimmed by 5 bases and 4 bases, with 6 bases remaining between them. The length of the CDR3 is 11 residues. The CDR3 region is CASSHGYEQYF. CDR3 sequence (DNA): TGTGCCAGCAGTCACGGATACGAGCAGTACTTC.

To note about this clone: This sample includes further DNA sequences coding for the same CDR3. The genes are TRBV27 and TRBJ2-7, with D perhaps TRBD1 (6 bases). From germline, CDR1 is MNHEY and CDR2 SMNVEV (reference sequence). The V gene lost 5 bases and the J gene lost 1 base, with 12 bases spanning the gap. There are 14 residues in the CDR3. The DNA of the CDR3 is TGTGCCAGCAGTCTACAGGGCGGATCCTACGAGCAGTACTTC. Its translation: CASSLQGGSYEQYF.

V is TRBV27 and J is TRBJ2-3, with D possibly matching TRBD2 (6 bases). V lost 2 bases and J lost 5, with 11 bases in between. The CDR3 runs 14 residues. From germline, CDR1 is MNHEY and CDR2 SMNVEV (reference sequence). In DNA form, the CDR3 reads TGTGCCAGCAGTTTAGGCGGGGCTCGAGATACGCAGTATTTT. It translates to CASSLGGARDTQYF.

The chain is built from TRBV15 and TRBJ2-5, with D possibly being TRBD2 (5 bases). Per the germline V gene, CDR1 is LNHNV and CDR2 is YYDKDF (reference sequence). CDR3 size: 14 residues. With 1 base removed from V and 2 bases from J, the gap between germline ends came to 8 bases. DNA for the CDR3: TGTGCCACCAGCAGAGTCGGAGGACAAGAGACCCAGTACTTC. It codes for CATSRVGGQETQYF. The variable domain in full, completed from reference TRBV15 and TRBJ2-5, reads DAMVIQNPRYQVTQFGKPVTLSCSQTLNHNVMYWYQQKSSQAPKLLFHYYDKDFNNEADTPDNFQSRRPNTSFCFLDIRSPGLGDTAMYLCATSRVGGQETQYFGPGTRLLVL.